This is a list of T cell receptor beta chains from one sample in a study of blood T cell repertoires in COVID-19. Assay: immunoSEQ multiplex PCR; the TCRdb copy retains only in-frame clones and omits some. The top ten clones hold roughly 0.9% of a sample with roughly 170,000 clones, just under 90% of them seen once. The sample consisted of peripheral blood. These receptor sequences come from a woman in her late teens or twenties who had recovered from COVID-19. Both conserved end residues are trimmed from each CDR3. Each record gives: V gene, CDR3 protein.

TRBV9	ASSVGQDARGTQY
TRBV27	ASYTDREQF
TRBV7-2	ASSLARQQETQY
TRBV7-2	ASSKEPGASGYNEQF
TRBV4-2	ASSQEGQYNEKLF
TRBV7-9	ASRPGKSYEQY
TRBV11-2	ASSLPTRDTEAF
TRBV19	ASSRGQRNYGYT
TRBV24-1	ATSDKKGESSHLELF
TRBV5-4	ASSLAGEVDSPLH
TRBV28	ASSLVYSDTQY